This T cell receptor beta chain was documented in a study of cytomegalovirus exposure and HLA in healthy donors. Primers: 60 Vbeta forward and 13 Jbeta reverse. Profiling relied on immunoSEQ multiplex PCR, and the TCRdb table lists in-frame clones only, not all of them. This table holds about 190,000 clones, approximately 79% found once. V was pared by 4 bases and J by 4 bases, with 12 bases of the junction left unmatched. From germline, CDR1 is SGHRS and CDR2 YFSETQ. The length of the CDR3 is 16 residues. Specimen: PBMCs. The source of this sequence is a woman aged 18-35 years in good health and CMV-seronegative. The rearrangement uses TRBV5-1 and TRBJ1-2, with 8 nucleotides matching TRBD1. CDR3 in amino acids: CASSTAGQVPLYGYTF. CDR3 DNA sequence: TGCGCCAGCAGCACCGCGGGACAGGTCCCACTCTATGGCTACACCTTC.